The rows below give T cell receptor beta chains drawn from one sample of a study of cytomegalovirus exposure and HLA in healthy donors. The data were produced by immunoSEQ multiplex PCR, yet TCRdb's version contains in-frame clones alone and is incomplete. This sample has some 180,000 clones, with around 80% found just once. Sequenced: PBMCs. Every receptor here comes from a woman in her thirties in good health and CMV-seronegative. CDR3s include the opening cysteine and the closing phenylalanine or tryptophan. Fields, in order: CDR3 protein, CDR3 DNA, clone size, D gene, J gene, V gene. D genes are given only for firm matches. Size is stated for part of the rows, as once, few or many counts, or as a class when the clone is expanded.

CDR3aa: CASRRDSVNEQFF; CDR3nt: TGTGCCAGCAGACGGGACTCCGTCAATGAGCAGTTCTTC; abundance: once; d_gene: NA; j_gene: TRBJ2-1; v_gene: TRBV28
CDR3aa: CASSLSLAGDGELFF; CDR3nt: TGCGCCAGCAGCTTGAGCCTAGCGGGGGACGGGGAGCTGTTTTTT; abundance: NA; d_gene: TRBD2; j_gene: TRBJ2-2; v_gene: TRBV5-1
CDR3aa: CASRIDNLSEQFF; CDR3nt: TGTGCCAGCAGGATTGATAATCTCAGTGAGCAGTTCTTC; abundance: few; d_gene: NA; j_gene: TRBJ2-1; v_gene: TRBV2
CDR3aa: CAWSVVNLGGTDTQYF; CDR3nt: TGTGCCTGGAGTGTAGTAAACCTAGGTGGCACAGATACGCAGTATTTT; abundance: NA; d_gene: NA; j_gene: TRBJ2-3; v_gene: TRBV30
CDR3aa: CAISEWAGGQPQHF; CDR3nt: TGTGCCATCAGTGAGTGGGCAGGGGGGCAGCCCCAGCATTTT; abundance: NA; d_gene: TRBD1; j_gene: TRBJ1-5; v_gene: TRBV10-3
CDR3aa: CASSPSPDEQYF; CDR3nt: TGTGCCAGCAGCCCCTCCCCGGACGAGCAGTACTTC; abundance: NA; d_gene: NA; j_gene: TRBJ2-7; v_gene: TRBV2
CDR3aa: CAWSKSPGELFF; CDR3nt: TGTGCCTGGAGTAAATCCCCTGGGGAGCTGTTTTTT; abundance: few; d_gene: NA; j_gene: TRBJ2-2; v_gene: TRBV30
CDR3aa: CSVPASGRATVYNEQFF; CDR3nt: TGCAGCGTTCCCGCTAGCGGGAGGGCCACGGTCTACAATGAGCAGTTCTTC; abundance: NA; d_gene: TRBD2; j_gene: TRBJ2-1; v_gene: TRBV29-1
CDR3aa: CASSSHTSGGPSYEQYF; CDR3nt: TGTGCCAGCAGTTCTCATACTAGCGGGGGGCCCTCCTACGAGCAGTACTTC; abundance: NA; d_gene: TRBD2; j_gene: TRBJ2-7; v_gene: TRBV27
CDR3aa: CASSTRPGLGNTIYF; CDR3nt: TGCGCCAGCAGCACCCGGCCAGGACTGGGAAACACCATATATTTT; abundance: NA; d_gene: NA; j_gene: TRBJ1-3; v_gene: TRBV5-1
CDR3aa: CASTPGAGGQQYF; CDR3nt: TGTGCCAGCACCCCGGGGGCAGGGGGCCAGCAGTACTTC; abundance: NA; d_gene: TRBD1; j_gene: TRBJ2-7; v_gene: TRBV27
CDR3aa: CASNHQGANYGYTF; CDR3nt: TGTGCCAGCAACCATCAGGGGGCGAACTATGGCTACACCTTC; abundance: NA; d_gene: TRBD1; j_gene: TRBJ1-2; v_gene: TRBV28
CDR3aa: CASSLDHTRGDLAKNIQYF; CDR3nt: TGTGCCAGCAGCTTAGATCACACCCGGGGGGATCTAGCCAAAAACATTCAGTACTTC; abundance: NA; d_gene: TRBD2; j_gene: TRBJ2-4; v_gene: TRBV11-2
CDR3aa: CASSSDRYEQYF; CDR3nt: TGTGCCAGCAGTTCCGACAGGTACGAGCAGTACTTC; abundance: NA; d_gene: NA; j_gene: TRBJ2-7; v_gene: TRBV6-6
CDR3aa: CASSSTGAPRDTQYF; CDR3nt: TGCGCCAGCAGCTCAACAGGGGCGCCGCGGGATACGCAGTATTTT; abundance: NA; d_gene: TRBD1; j_gene: TRBJ2-3; v_gene: TRBV5-1
CDR3aa: CASNLAGGAYEQYF; CDR3nt: TGCGCCAGCAACCTAGCGGGAGGGGCCTACGAGCAGTACTTC; abundance: NA; d_gene: TRBD2; j_gene: TRBJ2-7; v_gene: TRBV5-1
CDR3aa: CASSPIAGATFSSYNEQFF; CDR3nt: TGTGCCAGCAGCCCGATAGCGGGAGCAACCTTCAGCTCCTACAATGAGCAGTTCTTC; abundance: once; d_gene: TRBD2; j_gene: TRBJ2-1; v_gene: TRBV14
CDR3aa: CASSLGSQDRNEKLFF; CDR3nt: TGCGCCAGCAGCTTGGGGTCGCAGGACAGGAATGAAAAACTGTTTTTT; abundance: NA; d_gene: TRBD1; j_gene: TRBJ1-4; v_gene: TRBV5-1
CDR3aa: CASSLVGLAGTGELFF; CDR3nt: TGTGCCAGCAGCTTGGTGGGACTAGCGGGTACCGGGGAGCTGTTTTTT; abundance: NA; d_gene: TRBD2; j_gene: TRBJ2-2; v_gene: TRBV5-4
CDR3aa: CASSNRDRVAPQHF; CDR3nt: TGTGCCAGTAGCAACCGGGACAGGGTGGCGCCCCAGCATTTT; abundance: NA; d_gene: TRBD1; j_gene: TRBJ1-5; v_gene: TRBV19
CDR3aa: CASSLYDPGIHEQYF; CDR3nt: TGTGCCAGCAGCTTATACGATCCAGGGATCCACGAGCAGTACTTC; abundance: NA; d_gene: NA; j_gene: TRBJ2-7; v_gene: TRBV7-9
CDR3aa: CASSLDQATDTQYF; CDR3nt: TGTGCCAGCAGCTTGGATCAGGCCACAGATACGCAGTATTTT; abundance: NA; d_gene: NA; j_gene: TRBJ2-3; v_gene: TRBV5-8
CDR3aa: CASTSDRGQTEAFF; CDR3nt: TGTGCCAGCACTTCGGACAGGGGGCAAACTGAAGCTTTCTTT; abundance: NA; d_gene: TRBD1; j_gene: TRBJ1-1; v_gene: TRBV6-1
CDR3aa: CASSWTSGGPYEQYF; CDR3nt: TGTGCCAGCTCGTGGACCAGCGGGGGACCCTACGAGCAGTACTTC; abundance: NA; d_gene: TRBD2; j_gene: TRBJ2-7; v_gene: TRBV7-2
CDR3aa: CASSLFGGEQYF; CDR3nt: TGTGCCAGCAGCTTATTTGGCGGCGAGCAGTACTTC; abundance: NA; d_gene: NA; j_gene: TRBJ2-7; v_gene: TRBV7-2
CDR3aa: CASSPGLAGGGEQYF; CDR3nt: TGTGCCAGCAGCCCTGGACTAGCGGGAGGTGGCGAGCAGTACTTC; abundance: NA; d_gene: TRBD2; j_gene: TRBJ2-7; v_gene: TRBV4-2
CDR3aa: CAWSLPWGQNTEAFF; CDR3nt: TGTGCCTGGAGTTTACCCTGGGGACAGAACACTGAAGCTTTCTTT; abundance: NA; d_gene: NA; j_gene: TRBJ1-1; v_gene: TRBV30
CDR3aa: CASSEFPRDYEQYF; CDR3nt: TGTGCCAGCAGTGAATTTCCCAGGGACTACGAGCAGTACTTC; abundance: NA; d_gene: NA; j_gene: TRBJ2-7; v_gene: TRBV25-1
CDR3aa: CASSLEGTAIYEQYF; CDR3nt: TGTGCCAGCAGTTTGGAAGGGACAGCAATCTACGAGCAGTACTTC; abundance: NA; d_gene: TRBD1; j_gene: TRBJ2-7; v_gene: TRBV27
CDR3aa: CASSEASGSHNEQFF; CDR3nt: TGTGCCAGCAGTGAGGCTAGCGGGAGCCACAATGAGCAGTTCTTC; abundance: few; d_gene: TRBD2; j_gene: TRBJ2-1; v_gene: TRBV6-1
CDR3aa: CASSLMTSGRAPETQYF; CDR3nt: TGTGCCAGCAGCTTGATGACTAGCGGGAGAGCCCCTGAGACCCAGTACTTC; abundance: NA; d_gene: TRBD2; j_gene: TRBJ2-5; v_gene: TRBV5-6
CDR3aa: CASSEFGGSTEAFF; CDR3nt: TGTGCCAGCAGTGAATTCGGAGGGAGCACTGAAGCTTTCTTT; abundance: few; d_gene: NA; j_gene: TRBJ1-1; v_gene: TRBV25-1
CDR3aa: CASSLDWFSGANVLTF; CDR3nt: TGTGCCAGCAGCCTGGACTGGTTCTCTGGGGCCAACGTCCTGACTTTC; abundance: NA; d_gene: NA; j_gene: TRBJ2-6; v_gene: TRBV11-2
CDR3aa: CASSFNTVNEKLFF; CDR3nt: TGTGCCAGCAGTTTCAATACAGTGAATGAAAAACTGTTTTTT; abundance: NA; d_gene: NA; j_gene: TRBJ1-4; v_gene: TRBV27
CDR3aa: CASSEHSEQYF; CDR3nt: TGCGCCAGCAGTGAGCACAGCGAGCAGTACTTC; abundance: NA; d_gene: NA; j_gene: TRBJ2-7; v_gene: TRBV10-2
CDR3aa: CAISEWAGRADTQYF; CDR3nt: TGTGCCATCAGTGAGTGGGCAGGGAGGGCAGATACGCAGTATTTT; abundance: NA; d_gene: TRBD2; j_gene: TRBJ2-3; v_gene: TRBV10-3
CDR3aa: CAWVPSLLAGGHAYNEQFF; CDR3nt: TGTGCCTGGGTCCCCTCCCTACTAGCGGGGGGGCACGCCTACAATGAGCAGTTCTTC; abundance: NA; d_gene: TRBD2; j_gene: TRBJ2-1; v_gene: TRBV30
CDR3aa: CAIHRVHEQYF; CDR3nt: TGTGCCATCCACAGGGTCCACGAGCAGTACTTC; abundance: few; d_gene: NA; j_gene: TRBJ2-7; v_gene: TRBV6-1
CDR3aa: CASSSRIANTGELFF; CDR3nt: TGTGCCAGCTCCTCCCGTATAGCAAACACCGGGGAGCTGTTTTTT; abundance: NA; d_gene: NA; j_gene: TRBJ2-2; v_gene: TRBV7-6
CDR3aa: CASSVEAGGGSYEQYF; CDR3nt: TGTGCCAGCAGCGTAGAAGCAGGGGGCGGTTCCTACGAGCAGTACTTC; abundance: NA; d_gene: TRBD1; j_gene: TRBJ2-7; v_gene: TRBV9
CDR3aa: CSVTIGGEQYF; CDR3nt: TGCAGCGTTACGATCGGGGGGGAGCAGTACTTC; abundance: NA; d_gene: TRBD2; j_gene: TRBJ2-7; v_gene: TRBV29-1
CDR3aa: CASSEEFSGGMIYEQYF; CDR3nt: TGTGCCAGCAGTGAAGAGTTTAGCGGGGGAATGATTTACGAGCAGTACTTC; abundance: NA; d_gene: TRBD2; j_gene: TRBJ2-7; v_gene: TRBV6-1
CDR3aa: CASSEGGGTTYNEQFF; CDR3nt: TGTGCCAGCAGCGAAGGGGGGGGAACAACCTACAATGAGCAGTTCTTC; abundance: once; d_gene: NA; j_gene: TRBJ2-1; v_gene: TRBV11-2
CDR3aa: CASRRQGAQQSTQYF; CDR3nt: TGTGCCAGCAGAAGACAGGGGGCGCAACAATCCACCCAGTACTTC; abundance: NA; d_gene: TRBD1; j_gene: TRBJ2-5; v_gene: TRBV2
CDR3aa: CASSPPGLGIISQYF; CDR3nt: TGCGCCAGCAGCCCCCCGGGACTAGGTATTATCTCGCAGTACTTC; abundance: NA; d_gene: TRBD2; j_gene: TRBJ2-7; v_gene: TRBV4-1
CDR3aa: CASSLAFLRGMRNTIYF; CDR3nt: TGTGCCAGCAGCTTAGCCTTCCTCCGGGGGATGAGAAACACCATATATTTT; abundance: NA; d_gene: NA; j_gene: TRBJ1-3; v_gene: TRBV7-2
CDR3aa: CASTRERRGEQYF; CDR3nt: TGTGCCAGCACGAGGGAAAGGCGAGGCGAGCAGTACTTC; abundance: many; d_gene: NA; j_gene: TRBJ2-7; v_gene: TRBV5-6
CDR3aa: CASSYTGELFF; CDR3nt: TGTGCCAGTTCTTACACCGGGGAGCTGTTTTTT; abundance: once; d_gene: NA; j_gene: TRBJ2-2; v_gene: TRBV19
CDR3aa: CASSSAGGTEKLFF; CDR3nt: TGTGCCAGCAGTTCGGCAGGGGGGACTGAAAAACTGTTTTTT; abundance: NA; d_gene: TRBD1; j_gene: TRBJ1-4; v_gene: TRBV6-5
CDR3aa: CASSLQGASNQPQHF; CDR3nt: TGTGCCAGCAGCCTCCAGGGGGCTAGCAATCAGCCCCAGCATTTT; abundance: NA; d_gene: TRBD1; j_gene: TRBJ1-5; v_gene: TRBV2
CDR3aa: CASSSPVGDRVHETQYF; CDR3nt: TGTGCCAGCAGCTCCCCTGTTGGGGACAGGGTGCACGAGACCCAGTACTTC; abundance: NA; d_gene: TRBD1; j_gene: TRBJ2-5; v_gene: TRBV9
CDR3aa: CASSPGQGAYEQYF; CDR3nt: TGTGCCAGCAGCCCGGGACAGGGGGCGTATGAGCAGTACTTC; abundance: NA; d_gene: TRBD1; j_gene: TRBJ2-7; v_gene: TRBV25-1
CDR3aa: CASNAQGVAYEQYF; CDR3nt: TGTGCCAGCAACGCCCAGGGGGTTGCCTACGAGCAGTACTTC; abundance: NA; d_gene: TRBD1; j_gene: TRBJ2-7; v_gene: TRBV25-1
CDR3aa: CASSPGQGPLSEQFF; CDR3nt: TGTGCCAGCAGTCCCGGACAGGGGCCCCTTAGTGAGCAGTTCTTC; abundance: many; d_gene: TRBD1; j_gene: TRBJ2-1; v_gene: TRBV2
CDR3aa: CASSGGLAGGFYEQYF; CDR3nt: TGTGCCAGCAGTGGCGGACTAGCGGGAGGGTTCTACGAGCAGTACTTC; abundance: NA; d_gene: TRBD2; j_gene: TRBJ2-7; v_gene: TRBV6-1
CDR3aa: CASSKERDRISYEQYF; CDR3nt: TGTGCCAGCAGCAAAGAGAGGGACAGGATTTCCTACGAGCAGTACTTC; abundance: NA; d_gene: NA; j_gene: TRBJ2-7; v_gene: TRBV21-1
CDR3aa: CASSWSSGSYNEQFF; CDR3nt: TGTGCCAGCAGCTGGTCTAGCGGGAGTTACAATGAGCAGTTCTTC; abundance: NA; d_gene: TRBD2; j_gene: TRBJ2-1; v_gene: TRBV5-6